This entry describes one T cell receptor (beta chain). Authors' methods: Reference gene primer amplification gave nucleated cell count estimates. Sequencing was performed with immunoSEQ multiplex PCR; in TCRdb, only in-frame clones are kept and a portion is missing. For V, J and clone size, that table is used; D and trimming come from the DNA. The table has 200,000 to 300,000 clones, 85% to 90% seen once. Individuals drawn from approximately 26 US areas were roughly 18 to 95 years old. The data were obtained in a study of blood T cell repertoires in COVID-19. This TCR came from a man aged 35 to 55 who had recovered from COVID-19. The sequencing input was PBMCs or T cells enriched from blood (not recorded which).

In nucleotides, the CDR3 is TGTGCCAGCAGCTTAAGTGCCGGGTTTGCCTACAATGAGCAGTTCTTC. Translating it yields CASSLSAGFAYNEQFF. The chain has TRBV7-3 and TRBJ2-1; D remains unclear. This CDR3 has 16 amino acids. The germline V gene has CDR1 SGHTA and CDR2 FQGTGA. Trimming took off 1 base at V and 2 bases at J, with 12 bases between the two ends. The complete variable domain, with remaining parts taken from reference TRBV7-3 and TRBJ2-1, reads GAGVSQTPSNKVTEKGKYVELRCDPISGHTALYWYRQSLGQGPEFLIYFQGTGAADDSGLPNDRFFAVRPEGSVSTLKIQRTERGDSAVYLCASSLSAGFAYNEQFFGPGTRLTVL.